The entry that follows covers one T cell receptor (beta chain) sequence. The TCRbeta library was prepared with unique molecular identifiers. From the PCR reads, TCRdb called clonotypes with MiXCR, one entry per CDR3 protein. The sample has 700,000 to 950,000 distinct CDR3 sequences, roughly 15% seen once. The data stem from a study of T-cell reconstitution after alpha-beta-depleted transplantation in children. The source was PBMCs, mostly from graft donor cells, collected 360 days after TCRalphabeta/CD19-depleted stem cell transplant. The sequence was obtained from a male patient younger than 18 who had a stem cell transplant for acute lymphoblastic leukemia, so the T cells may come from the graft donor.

CDR3 sequence (DNA): TGTGCCAGCAGCCAGGGACGACTAGCGGGAGGAAGCTCCTACAATGAGCAGTTCTTC. This sequence encodes CASSQGRLAGGSSYNEQFF. The rearrangement joins TRBV14 to TRBJ2-1; 13 nucleotides match TRBD2. Trimming took 3 bases from V and 0 from J; bases not matched to a gene: 8. The CDR3 is 19 amino acids. Germline CDR1 and CDR2: SGHDN and FVKESK. Full variable domain (outside the CDR3, taken from reference TRBV14 and TRBJ2-1): EAGVTQFPSHSVIEKGQTVTLRCDPISGHDNLYWYRRVMGKEIKFLLHFVKESKQDESGMPNNRFLAERTGGTYSTLKVQPAELEDSGVYFCASSQGRLAGGSSYNEQFFGPGTRLTVL.